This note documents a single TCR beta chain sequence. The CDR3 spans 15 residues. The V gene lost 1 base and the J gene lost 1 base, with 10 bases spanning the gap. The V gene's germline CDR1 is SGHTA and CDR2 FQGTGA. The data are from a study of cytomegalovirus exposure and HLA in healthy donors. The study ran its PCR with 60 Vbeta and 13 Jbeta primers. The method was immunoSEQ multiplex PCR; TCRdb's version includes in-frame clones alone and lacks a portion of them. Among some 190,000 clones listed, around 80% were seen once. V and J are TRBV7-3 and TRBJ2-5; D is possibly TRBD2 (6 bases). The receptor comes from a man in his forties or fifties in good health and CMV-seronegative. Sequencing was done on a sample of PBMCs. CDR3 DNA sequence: TGTGCCAGCAGCTTAATGGGAGGAGTCCAAGAGACCCAGTACTTC. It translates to CASSLMGGVQETQYF.